This is a list of T cell receptor beta chains from one sample in a study of blood T cell repertoires in COVID-19. Sequencing was performed with immunoSEQ multiplex PCR; in TCRdb, only in-frame clones are kept and a portion is missing. The sample lists about 300,000 clones; around 90% were seen once. The source material was peripheral blood. These receptors were taken from a man aged 18 to 29 with active or convalescent COVID-19. CDR3s include the opening cysteine and the closing phenylalanine or tryptophan. The D gene is left open where the match is weak. A clone size is listed for some rows: how often the clone was seen (once, few, many), or a class if it is expanded.

clone_size j_call v_call d_call cdr3_nt cdr3_aa
once TRBJ1-6 TRBV18 NA TGTGCCAGCTCATCGGCAGGATATAATTCACCCCTCCACTTT CASSSAGYNSPLHF
NA TRBJ2-2 TRBV7-9 TRBD2 TGTGCCAGCAGCTTAGTACAAGCGGGGGTCGGGGAGCTGTTTTTT CASSLVQAGVGELFF
once TRBJ2-4 TRBV9 TRBD2 TGTGCCAGCAGCGCACGGACTAGCGGGGGATCACCTCTAGCCAAAAACATTCAGTACTTC CASSARTSGGSPLAKNIQYF
NA TRBJ2-1 TRBV29-1 TRBD2 TGCAGCGCGGAATCCACGGGACTAGATAACAATGAGCAGTTCTTC CSAESTGLDNNEQFF
NA TRBJ1-2 TRBV7-9 TRBD1 TGTGCCAGCAGACAGGGGGGGATAGCTAACTATGGCTACACCTTC CASRQGGIANYGYTF
few TRBJ1-6 TRBV5-6 TRBD1 TGTGCCAGCAGCGCTGGGACAGCCCTTAATTCACCCCTCCACTTT CASSAGTALNSPLHF
once TRBJ1-4 TRBV7-2 NA TGTGCCAGCAGCTTAGGACAGGCGCCAAGGGAAAAACTGTTTTTT CASSLGQAPREKLFF
NA TRBJ2-2 TRBV5-1 TRBD1 TGCGCCAGCAGCTCGACAGGGGGGAAGAACACCGGGGAGCTGTTTTTT CASSSTGGKNTGELFF
NA TRBJ1-4 TRBV5-1 NA TGCGCCAGCAGCCCTCAGGGGACCACTAATGAAAAACTGTTTTTT CASSPQGTTNEKLFF
NA TRBJ2-1 TRBV7-8 TRBD2 TGTGCCAGCAGCCCATGGACTAGCGGCTACAATGAGCAGTTCTTC CASSPWTSGYNEQFF
NA TRBJ1-1 TRBV10-3 NA TGTGCCATCAGTGACCTTATGAACACTGAAGCTTTCTTT CAISDLMNTEAFF
NA TRBJ2-1 TRBV3-1/TRBV3-2 NA TGTGCCAGCAGCCAAGGGACTGCCTACAATGAGCAGTTCTTC CASSQGTAYNEQFF
NA TRBJ1-2 TRBV10-3 NA TGTGCCATCAGTGGCTCAGGGGATGGCTACACCTTC CAISGSGDGYTF
NA TRBJ2-1 TRBV6-6 NA TGTGCCAGCAGTTACCAGGGGATTGAGCAGTTCTTC CASSYQGIEQFF
NA TRBJ1-5 TRBV9 NA TGTGCCAGCAGCGTGGGACTGATCAATCAGCCCCAGCATTTT CASSVGLINQPQHF
NA TRBJ2-7 TRBV28 NA TGTGCCAGCAGTTTTACAGGGAAATCCTACGAGCAGTACTTC CASSFTGKSYEQYF
once TRBJ1-5 TRBV10-3 NA TGTGCCATCAGTGAGTCGAAGTACAGTAGCGATCAGCCCCAGCATTTT CAISESKYSSDQPQHF
NA TRBJ1-4 TRBV6-5 NA TGTGCCAGCAGTTACGTATTGGGGACATTTGAAAAACTGTTTTTT CASSYVLGTFEKLFF
NA TRBJ2-7 TRBV11-2 NA TGTGCCAGCAGCCCCGGGGGGCAGATATACGAGCAGTACTTC CASSPGGQIYEQYF
NA TRBJ2-5 TRBV11-3 TRBD2 TGTGCCAGCAGCTTAGTGGGTAGCGGGGGCCAAGAGACCCAGTACTTC CASSLVGSGGQETQYF
few TRBJ1-2 TRBV10-3 TRBD1 TGTGCCATCTCGGGACAGGGAGGTATCTATGGCTACACCTTC CAISGQGGIYGYTF
NA TRBJ1-1 TRBV12-3/TRBV12-4 NA TGTGCCAGCACCTCGGGGGGTGCCACTGAAGCTTTCTTT CASTSGGATEAFF
NA TRBJ2-5 TRBV5-4 TRBD2 TGTGCCAGCAGCCCCCCGGGGGGTTTTAAGGAAGAGACCCAGTACTTC CASSPPGGFKEETQYF
NA TRBJ1-1 TRBV7-2 NA TGTGCCAGCAGCTTAATGGCAGGGAATAATGCTTTCTTT CASSLMAGNNAFF
once TRBJ1-2 TRBV6-5 NA TGTGCCAGCAGTTACTCGTCAGGGATTACAAACTATGGCTACACCTTC CASSYSSGITNYGYTF
NA TRBJ1-3 TRBV19 NA TGTGCCAGTAGTATATTGGCAGTATCTGGAAACACCATATATTTT CASSILAVSGNTIYF
NA TRBJ1-5 TRBV5-6 NA TGTGCCAGCAACCAGTGGCAGGGCCATCAGCCCCAGCATTTT CASNQWQGHQPQHF
NA TRBJ1-5 TRBV24-1 NA TGTGCCACCAGTGATACAGATAGCAATCAGCCCCAGCATTTT CATSDTDSNQPQHF
once TRBJ2-2 TRBV19 TRBD1 TGTGCCAGCCGAGGAATGGACAGGGTGAACACCGGGGAGCTGTTTTTT CASRGMDRVNTGELFF
once TRBJ1-5 TRBV7-3 NA TGTGCCAGCAGCTGGATCACGGGTTACGATCAGCCCCAGCATTTT CASSWITGYDQPQHF
NA TRBJ2-3 TRBV4-1 NA TGCGCCAGCAGCCAGCTCTTAGGACAGACATATACGCAGTATTTT CASSQLLGQTYTQYF
NA TRBJ2-7 TRBV7-9 NA TGTGCCAGCAGCCCCGGGAAACTCGAGCAGTACTTC CASSPGKLEQYF
NA TRBJ1-2 TRBV7-2 TRBD1 TGTGCCAGCAGCTCGACAGGGTATGGCTACACCTTC CASSSTGYGYTF
NA TRBJ1-2 TRBV3-1/TRBV3-2 TRBD1 TGTGCCAGCAGCCTACTCCCAGGTTACAGGGGTGGCTATGGCTACACCTTC CASSLLPGYRGGYGYTF
NA TRBJ2-1 TRBV23-1 NA TGCGCCAGCAGTCAGCCCCTCTGCGGACAACTGTCCTACAATGAGCAGTTCTTC CASSQPLCGQLSYNEQFF
once TRBJ2-7 TRBV10-3 NA TGTGCCATCAGCAAGGACAGATCCTACGAGCAGTACTTC CAISKDRSYEQYF
once TRBJ1-2 TRBV19 TRBD1 TGTGCCAGTAGTAGCCGGGACAGGGATGGCTACACCTTC CASSSRDRDGYTF
NA TRBJ1-1 TRBV9 NA TGTGCCAGCAGCCCCACGCCCCGTAAAAACTTCGAAGCTTTCTTT CASSPTPRKNFEAFF
NA TRBJ1-4 TRBV4-1 NA TGCGCCAGCAGCCAAGAAAAGGGGGCAACTAATGAAAAACTGTTTTTT CASSQEKGATNEKLFF
NA TRBJ2-5 TRBV11-2 NA TGTGCCGGGAAGGACAGCGCCCAAGAGACCCAGTACTTC CAGKDSAQETQYF
NA TRBJ1-2 TRBV6-5 NA TGTGCCAGCCGGGGGGGGCCTATTGGCTACACCTTC CASRGGPIGYTF
once TRBJ2-7 TRBV15 NA TGTGCCACCAGCCCGGGAACCTACGAGCAGTACTTC CATSPGTYEQYF
NA TRBJ2-3 TRBV2 TRBD2 TGTGCCAGCAGTGAAGAAAAGACTAGCGGGCTCAAAGATACGCAGTATTTT CASSEEKTSGLKDTQYF